This T cell receptor beta chain was sequenced during a study of cytomegalovirus exposure and HLA in healthy donors. General study results and limits: The study designated fewer than 200 TCR beta chains cytomegalovirus-associated.

The protocol was immunoSEQ multiplex PCR, while the TCRdb copy is restricted to in-frame clones and leaves out a portion. The sample gives approximately 99,000 clones, approximately 96% of which show up once; roughly 0.7% is in the top ten. Concerning this clone: Its antigen is not identified.

The origin of this receptor is a woman between 18 and 29 years old in good health and CMV-seronegative. Sequenced sample: PBMCs.

The CDR3 is CASSVTDRPNYGYTF. The CDR3 DNA reads TGTGCCAGCAGCGTGACGGACAGGCCTAACTATGGCTACACCTTC. V usage is TRBV9 and J usage is TRBJ1-2; 7 bases are shared with TRBD1. This CDR3 region has 15 residues. Germline V gives CDR1 SGDLS, CDR2 YYNGEE. V was pared by 2 bases and J by 0 bases, with 4 bases of the junction left unmatched.